Each of the 16 T cell receptor beta chains below was sequenced from the same sample in a study of blood T cell repertoires in COVID-19. The method was immunoSEQ multiplex PCR; TCRdb's version includes in-frame clones alone and lacks a portion of them. The sample holds hundreds of thousands of clones, 88% seen once. Sequencing used peripheral blood. All receptors come from a man older than 75 with acute or convalescent COVID-19.

The rearrangement joins TRBV9 to TRBJ1-4, with D perhaps matching TRBD1 (5 bases). The CDR3 covers 13 residues. Germline-derived CDR1 and CDR2 are SGDLS and YYNGEE. V lost 4 bases to trimming and J lost 8 bases, with 12 bases between them. The CDR3 protein is CASSRGGGEKLFF. In DNA form, the CDR3 reads TGTGCCAGCAGCAGGGGAGGAGGGGAAAAACTGTTTTTT.

This chain links TRBV12-3 or TRBV12-4 with TRBJ1-2; D ambiguous. V was trimmed by 5 bases and J by 5 bases, leaving 9 bases between them. This CDR3 is built from 12 residues. CDR3 DNA: TGTGCCAGCAGTCGATCGGTTTATGGCTACACCTTC. It specifies CASSRSVYGYTF.

The chain carries TRBV5-6 and TRBJ1-6; 9 bases are a match to TRBD1. The CDR3 totals 14 residues. The germline V gene encodes CDR1 SGHDT and CDR2 YYEEEE. With 0 bases clipped from V and 9 bases from J, the junction kept 1 base outside the gene matches. CDR3 region: CASSLDRGLSPLHF. The CDR3 DNA follows: TGTGCCAGCAGCTTGGACAGGGGGCTTTCACCCCTCCACTTT.

The gene calls are TRBV27 and TRBJ2-7, with D hard to call. The V end was cut by 2 bases, the J end by 3 bases, with 8 bases between. CDR3 length equals 13 residues. Germline V gene sequence: CDR1 MNHEY, CDR2 SMNVEV (reference sequence). The CDR3 DNA sequence: TGTGCCAGCAGTTTAAGTAGCCGCTACGAGCAGTACTTC. Its translation: CASSLSSRYEQYF.

V is TRBV29-1 and J is TRBJ2-5; D ambiguous. V was pared by 1 base and J by 4 bases, with 7 bases between. This CDR3 has 12 residues. Per germline, CDR1 SQVTM and CDR2 ANQGSEA. As DNA, the CDR3 is TGCAGCGTTGAAGTACCCGGAGAGACCCAGTACTTC. Protein sequence: CSVEVPGETQYF.

Written as DNA, the CDR3 is TGTGCCAGCATTTCGTACAGGGAAGAGACCCAGTACTTC. Translating it yields CASISYREETQYF. The V and J genes are TRBV5-4 and TRBJ2-5; perhaps TRBD1 as D (6 bases). CDR3 length: 13 amino acids. V shed 6 bases and J shed 3 bases, with 12 bases lying between them. The germline V gene has CDR1 SGHNT and CDR2 YYREEE (reference sequence).

This chain connects TRBV28 to TRBJ2-7; a weak D match, TRBD2 (5 bases). Germline CDR1 is MDHEN and CDR2 is SYDVKM. The CDR3 totals 14 residues. Trimming cost V 6 bases and J 2 bases, with 14 bases left between them. The CDR3 loop is CASSPTLGAYEQYF. CDR3 bases: TGTGCCAGCAGCCCAACTCTCGGGGCCTACGAGCAGTACTTC.

The chain carries TRBV29-1 and TRBJ1-5, with D perhaps matching TRBD1 (6 bases). CDR1 SQVTM and CDR2 ANQGSEA come from the germline V gene. V shed 7 bases and J shed 4 bases, with 14 bases lying between them. The length of the CDR3 is 13 residues. The CDR3: CSATTGPNQPQHF. Written as DNA, the CDR3 is TGCAGCGCTACGACAGGCCCAAATCAGCCCCAGCATTTT.

V and J are TRBV5-4 and TRBJ2-5; a weak D match, TRBD2 (5 bases). The V and J ends lost 1 base and 5 bases respectively, with 12 bases between them. This CDR3 contains 14 residues. Per the germline V gene, CDR1 is SGHNT and CDR2 is YYREEE (reference sequence). CDR3 nucleotide sequence: TGTGCCAGCAGCTTGAAGGGAGTCGGGGAGACCCAGTACTTC. Encoded protein: CASSLKGVGETQYF.

The chain's CDR3 is CASSFGQGWYTEAFF. CDR3 DNA sequence: TGTGCCAGCAGCTTTGGACAGGGATGGTACACTGAAGCTTTCTTT. V is TRBV7-2 and J is TRBJ1-1; 8 bases fit TRBD1. Germline V gene data show CDR1 as SGHTA and CDR2 as FQGNSA. J lost 3 bases, V lost 3 bases, and 6 bases had no gene match. The CDR3 is 15 residues long.

This chain joins TRBV5-1 and TRBJ2-1; 10 bases map to TRBD2. Germline CDR1 SGHRS, CDR2 YFSETQ. The CDR3 sequence is 16 residues long. The V and J ends lost 6 bases and 2 bases, in that order; junction bases with no gene match: 8. This CDR3 reads CASNSGAGGAYNEQFF. For the CDR3, the DNA is TGCGCCAGCAACTCAGGAGCGGGAGGGGCCTACAATGAGCAGTTCTTC.

The V and J genes are TRBV3-1 (or the pseudogene TRBV3-2) and TRBJ1-2; tentatively, D is TRBD1 (6 bases). V lost 3 bases and J 0 bases, leaving 14 bases between the germline ends. Germline CDR1 is LGHDT and CDR2 is YNNKEL (reference sequence). This CDR3 is 16 amino acids long. CDR3 bases: TGTGCCAGCAGCCAGCCAGGACAGCGACCTAACTATGGCTACACCTTC. As protein: CASSQPGQRPNYGYTF.

The gene calls are TRBV19 and TRBJ2-1, with 14 nucleotides matching TRBD2. Trimming took 7 bases from V and 6 from J; bases not matched to a gene: 5. The length of the CDR3 is 15 residues. Germline-derived CDR1 and CDR2 are LNHDA and SQIVND (reference sequence). The CDR3 DNA follows: TGTGCCAGTACTTCGACTAGCGGGAGGGCCAATGAGCAGTTCTTC. Translating it yields CASTSTSGRANEQFF.

The chain links TRBV4-1 to TRBJ1-2; TRBD1 matches 11 bases. Germline lookup yields CDR1 MGHRA and CDR2 YSYEKL. Germline trimming cut 6 bases from V and 1 base from J; bases unmatched to any gene: 4. The CDR3 sequence is 15 residues long. The CDR3 DNA reads TGCGCCAGCAGAAGGGACAGGGGGATTAACTATGGCTACACCTTC. It codes for CASRRDRGINYGYTF.

This clone was seen just once. The rearrangement joins TRBV29-1 to TRBJ1-2; D remains ambiguous. The CDR3 contains 11 residues. Deletions cut 4 bases from V and 6 bases from J, with 9 bases between. Germline values: CDR1 SQVTM, CDR2 ANQGSEA. The CDR3 DNA is TGCAGCGTTGGGCAAATCCATGGCTACACCTTC. It specifies CSVGQIHGYTF.

The rearrangement uses TRBV27 and TRBJ2-3; 10 bases are shared with TRBD2. Germline V gene lookup returns CDR1 MNHEY and CDR2 SMNVEV (reference sequence). Unmatched junction bases numbered 5, after V lost 4 bases and J lost 10 bases. This CDR3 has 13 amino acids. The CDR3 sequence: CASSYIGTSAQYF. CDR3 DNA: TGTGCCAGCAGTTACATCGGGACTAGCGCGCAGTATTTT.